Listed below are T cell receptor beta chains from one sample, sequenced in a study of OX40 agonist ivuxolimab in advanced cancers. Only in-frame clones appear in the TCRdb table, and some are missing; sequencing was by immunoSEQ multiplex PCR. The repertoire holds tens of thousands of clones, with 81% as singletons. The specimen was CD4+ or CD8+ T cells sorted from blood, collected in a trial of the OX40 agonist ivuxolimab. The receptors were gathered from an adult with an advanced solid tumor such as melanoma, head and neck, liver or kidney cancer. The CDR3 runs from the conserved cysteine through the conserved F or W. Fields, in order: CDR3 length, J gene, clone size, D gene, V gene, CDR3 protein, CDR3 DNA. The D gene is left open where the match is weak. Size is stated for part of the rows, as once, few or many counts, or as a class when the clone is expanded.

>15|TRBJ1-3|once|.|TRBV25-1
CASSAGSVSGNTIYF
TGTGCCAGCAGTGCAGGTTCCGTCTCTGGAAACACCATATATTTT
>14|TRBJ2-3|.|.|TRBV25-1
CASSDRISTDTQYF
TGTGCCAGCAGTGACCGAATAAGCACAGATACGCAGTATTTT
>14|TRBJ2-1|.|.|TRBV6-4
CASSEDSSYNEQFF
TGTGCCAGCAGTGAGGACAGCTCCTACAATGAGCAGTTCTTC
>12|TRBJ1-6|.|.|TRBV9
CASSNPDSPLHF
TGTGCCAGCTCGAACCCCGATTCACCCCTCCACTTT
>14|TRBJ2-7|.|TRBD1|TRBV27
CASNRDRGRYEQYF
TGTGCCAGCAACCGGGACAGGGGAAGATACGAGCAGTACTTC
>14|TRBJ1-3|.|.|TRBV7-8
CASSPGGRGDTIYF
TGTGCCAGCAGTCCGGGGGGGCGCGGGGACACCATATATTTT
>16|TRBJ1-5|.|TRBD1|TRBV5-6
CASSSYGTGLNQPQHF
TGTGCCAGCAGCTCGTACGGGACAGGCCTAAATCAGCCCCAGCATTTT
>13|TRBJ1-4|many|.|TRBV2
CASSEEVGEKLFF
TGTGCCAGCAGTGAAGAAGTCGGGGAAAAACTGTTTTTT
>14|TRBJ1-1|.|.|TRBV11-2
CASSRNPVNTEAFF
TGTGCCAGCAGCCGGAACCCGGTGAACACTGAAGCTTTCTTT
>13|TRBJ1-1|once|.|TRBV30
CAWSLGTSTEAFF
TGTGCCTGGAGCCTCGGGACTAGTACTGAAGCTTTCTTT
>15|TRBJ1-1|.|.|TRBV19
CASSILIWGGTEAFF
TGTGCCAGTAGTATCCTAATTTGGGGAGGCACTGAAGCTTTCTTT
>13|TRBJ1-6|.|.|TRBV11-3
CASSLDSVSPLHF
TGTGCCAGCAGCTTAGACAGTGTCTCACCCCTCCACTTT
>15|TRBJ2-1|.|.|TRBV5-4
CASSSSKGIINEQFF
TGTGCCAGCAGCTCAAGTAAGGGTATAATCAATGAGCAGTTCTTC
>12|TRBJ1-3|.|.|TRBV5-6
CASSSSGDTIYF
TGTGCCAGCAGCTCATCAGGGGACACCATATATTTT
>15|TRBJ2-3|.|.|TRBV7-3
CASSLSGPSTDTQYF
TGTGCCAGCAGCTTATCAGGGCCTAGCACAGATACGCAGTATTTT
>15|TRBJ1-1|.|TRBD1|TRBV7-9
CASSLGTGVNTEAFF
TGTGCCAGCAGCTTGGGGACAGGGGTTAACACTGAAGCTTTCTTT
>15|TRBJ1-5|.|.|TRBV6-5
CASSPGRGSNQPQHF
TGTGCCAGCAGTCCCGGACGAGGCAGCAATCAGCCCCAGCATTTT
>15|TRBJ2-7|.|TRBD2|TRBV14
CASSQDGTSFYEQYF
TGTGCCAGCAGCCAAGATGGGACTAGCTTCTACGAGCAGTACTTC
>19|TRBJ2-4|once|.|TRBV4-3
CASSQDATYGSGAKNIQYF
TGCGCCAGCAGCCAAGACGCGACATATGGCAGTGGGGCCAAAAACATTCAGTACTTC
>12|TRBJ1-2|.|.|TRBV28
CASSGQGYGYTF
TGTGCCAGCAGTGGGCAGGGCTATGGCTACACCTTC
>16|TRBJ2-2|.|TRBD1|TRBV9
CASSVGQGDYTGELFF
TGTGCCAGCAGCGTAGGGCAGGGGGATTACACCGGGGAGCTGTTTTTT
>12|TRBJ2-7|once|.|TRBV5-6
CASSYKKYEQYF
TGTGCCAGCAGCTACAAAAAGTACGAGCAGTACTTC
>13|TRBJ1-1|.|.|TRBV30
CAWSPYGNTEAFF
TGTGCCTGGAGCCCATACGGAAACACTGAAGCTTTCTTT
>13|TRBJ2-7|.|TRBD1|TRBV18
CASSWGQKYEQYF
TGTGCCAGCTCCTGGGGACAGAAATACGAGCAGTACTTC
>14|TRBJ1-1|.|.|TRBV7-2
CASSPQQGNTEAFF
TGTGCCAGCAGCCCCCAACAGGGCAACACTGAAGCTTTCTTT
>15|TRBJ1-2|.|TRBD1|TRBV6-5
CASSYGTGGVYGYTF
TGTGCCAGCAGTTACGGGACAGGGGGCGTCTATGGCTACACCTTC
>14|TRBJ1-2|.|.|TRBV25-1
CASSATTGNYGYTF
TGTGCCAGCAGCGCCACTACAGGGAACTATGGCTACACCTTC
>14|TRBJ2-7|once|TRBD1|TRBV7-3
CASSPGDRAYEQYF
TGTGCCAGCAGCCCCGGGGACAGGGCCTACGAGCAGTACTTC
>13|TRBJ1-1|.|.|TRBV28
CASSFHVNTEAFF
TGTGCCAGCAGTTTCCATGTGAACACTGAAGCTTTCTTT
>13|TRBJ1-5|.|.|TRBV2
CASRRQPNQPQHF
TGTGCCAGCAGAAGACAGCCCAATCAGCCCCAGCATTTT
>12|TRBJ2-7|once|TRBD1|TRBV6-1
CASSEFDRAFLF
TGTGCCAGCAGTGAATTTGACAGGGCTTTTCTCTTC
>13|TRBJ1-1|.|.|TRBV6-6
CASSYAGFPEAFF
TGTGCCAGCAGTTACGCCGGGTTCCCTGAAGCTTTCTTT
>15|TRBJ2-1|.|TRBD1|TRBV6-5
CASSPQLGTVNEQFF
TGTGCCAGCAGTCCACAACTCGGGACAGTTAATGAGCAGTTCTTC
>13|TRBJ2-5|.|.|TRBV30
CASKLGGGETQYF
TGTGCCTCCAAATTAGGGGGAGGGGAGACCCAGTACTTC
>16|TRBJ2-5|.|TRBD1|TRBV7-8
CASSWATGAGQETQYF
TGTGCCAGCAGCTGGGCGACAGGGGCCGGCCAGGAGACCCAGTACTTC
>14|TRBJ2-3|.|.|TRBV7-2
CASSLGVSTDTQYF
TGTGCCAGCAGCTTAGGAGTTAGCACAGATACGCAGTATTTT
>15|TRBJ1-5|few|TRBD1|TRBV5-6
CASSSTGAGNQPQHF
TGTGCCAGCAGCTCGACAGGGGCTGGCAATCAGCCCCAGCATTTT
>12|TRBJ2-1|.|TRBD1|TRBV7-2
CASRLRTGEQFF
TGTGCCAGCAGGCTAAGGACAGGGGAGCAGTTCTTC
>15|TRBJ2-5|.|.|TRBV11-3
CASSLSGLPEETQYF
TGTGCCAGCAGCTTATCAGGGCTCCCTGAAGAGACCCAGTACTTC
>11|TRBJ1-2|.|TRBD1|TRBV29-1
CSVGTDYGYTF
TGCAGCGTAGGGACAGACTATGGCTACACCTTC
>14|TRBJ1-1|.|.|TRBV5-1
CASNQGQPNTEAFF
TGCGCCAGCAACCAGGGACAACCGAACACTGAAGCTTTCTTT
>14|TRBJ2-5|.|.|TRBV18
CASSSPGSQETQYF
TGTGCCAGCTCATCCCCAGGATCCCAAGAGACCCAGTACTTC
>12|TRBJ1-2|few|.|TRBV7-6
CASSSRDYGYTF
TGTGCCAGCAGCTCTAGGGACTATGGCTACACCTTC
>16|TRBJ1-2|medium-sized|TRBD1|TRBV29-1
CSVGQSRDSDNYGYTF
TGCAGCGTTGGCCAATCCCGGGACAGCGATAACTATGGCTACACCTTC
>15|TRBJ2-5|.|.|TRBV4-1
CASSQTPAVGETQYF
TGCGCCAGCAGCCAAACACCAGCAGTGGGCGAGACCCAGTACTTC
>15|TRBJ2-1|.|TRBD2|TRBV9
CASSAGTSAGNEQFF
TGTGCCAGCAGCGCCGGGACTAGCGCCGGCAATGAGCAGTTCTTC
>14|TRBJ2-7|.|.|TRBV11-3
CASSQAGLSYEQYF
TGTGCCAGCAGCCAAGCGGGCCTCTCCTACGAGCAGTACTTC
>13|TRBJ1-2|.|.|TRBV27
CATTGDSGYGYTF
TGTGCCACCACGGGGGATTCTGGCTATGGCTACACCTTC
>15|TRBJ1-3|.|.|TRBV6-5
CASSYSLISGNTIYF
TGTGCCAGCAGTTACTCCCTGATCTCTGGAAACACCATATATTTT
>13|TRBJ1-2|.|.|TRBV19
CASSPQGFVGYTF
TGTGCCAGTTCCCCTCAGGGGTTTGTCGGCTACACCTTC
>14|TRBJ2-2|.|.|TRBV5-1
CASSLGGASGELFF
TGCGCCAGCAGCTTGGGCGGGGCCTCCGGGGAGCTGTTTTTT
>13|TRBJ1-2|.|.|TRBV6-6
CASTKGQIYGYTF
TGTGCCAGCACTAAGGGACAAATCTATGGCTACACCTTC
>12|TRBJ2-3|.|.|TRBV7-9
CASSLVADTQYF
TGTGCCAGCAGCTTGGTTGCAGATACGCAGTATTTT
>16|TRBJ2-5|.|.|TRBV4-1
CASSKTGGGAGETQYF
TGCGCCAGCAGCAAGACAGGTGGGGGGGCCGGGGAGACCCAGTACTTC